Following are 17 T cell receptor beta chains from one sample sequenced in a study of Ad26.COV2.S vaccination and SARS-CoV-2 variants. The repertoire was sequenced with immunoSEQ multiplex PCR; TCRdb's copy has only in-frame clones and lacks some. The sample holds roughly 140,000 clones, more than 80% seen once. The specimen comprised peripheral blood, sampled after recovery from COVID-19. The receptor source for this set is a human donor who had recovered from COVID-19.

The J gene is TRBJ2-1, the V gene TRBV19, with D possibly called TRBD1 or TRBD2 (7 bases each). V was shortened by 0 bases and J by 0 bases, with 12 bases between the two germline ends. The CDR3 is made up of 17 amino acids. The germline CDR1 and CDR2 sequences are LNHDA and SQIVND (reference sequence). CDR3 in amino acids: CASSIEARGGSYNEQFF. The CDR3 region has the DNA TGTGCCAGTAGTATAGAGGCCAGGGGGGGCTCCTACAATGAGCAGTTCTTC.

This clone has more than one count but fewer than ten. The chain recombines TRBV30 with TRBJ1-6; the D is unclear. The CDR3 contains 11 residues. V lost 2 bases and J 7 bases, leaving 3 bases between the germline ends. CDR1 GTSNPN and CDR2 SVGIG come from the germline V gene (reference sequence). In DNA form, the CDR3 reads TGTGCCTGGAGTACCAATTCACCCCTCCACTTT. Its protein is CAWSTNSPLHF.

The V call is TRBV11-2, the J call TRBJ1-2; D may be TRBD1 (5 bases). Germline CDR1 is SGHAT and CDR2 is FQNNGV. The CDR3 is 15 amino acids. V was shortened by 0 bases and J by 1 base, with 9 bases between the two germline ends. The CDR3 DNA sequence: TGTGCCAGCAGCTTAGAGATTAGGGGTAACTATGGCTACACCTTC. It yields the protein CASSLEIRGNYGYTF.

This clone was recorded a few times. The V call is TRBV7-9, the J call TRBJ1-5, with 7 bases identical to TRBD1. The CDR3 is 15 amino acids. With V trimmed by 2 bases and J by 0 bases, 1 base remained unmatched. CDR1 is SEHNR, CDR2 FQNEAQ, per germline (reference sequence). DNA of the CDR3: TGTGCCAGCAGCTTAACAGGGGATAGCAATCAGCCCCAGCATTTT. Amino acid sequence: CASSLTGDSNQPQHF. The full variable domain, rest sourced from reference TRBV7-9 and TRBJ1-5, is DTGVSQNPRHKITKRGQNVTFRCDPISEHNRLYWYRQTLGQGPEFLTYFQNEAQLEKSRLLSDRFSAERPKGSFSTLEIQRTEQGDSAMYLCASSLTGDSNQPQHFGDGTRLSIL.

The CDR3 nucleotides are TGTGCCAGCAGCTCCTACCAAGAGACCCAGTACTTC. Its protein is CASSSYQETQYF. V usage is TRBV7-2 and J usage is TRBJ2-5; no definite D call. Germline V lookup: CDR1 SGHTA, CDR2 FQGNSA. The CDR3 contains 12 residues. V gave up 4 bases and J gave up 0 bases, with 3 bases separating them.

V usage is TRBV28 and J usage is TRBJ2-2, with D perhaps TRBD1 (7 bases). CDR3 length: 15 residues. CDR1 and CDR2 (germline): MDHEN, SYDVKM. Trimming removed 7 bases at V and 1 base at J, with 13 bases between. The CDR3 bases are TGTGCCAGCACCAGGGGGGTAGGGAACACCGGGGAGCTGTTTTTT. This encodes CASTRGVGNTGELFF.

The chain carries TRBV10-3 and TRBJ2-5; 11 nucleotides match TRBD1. This CDR3 is 15 amino acids long. Trimming at V came to 7 bases and at J to 2 bases, leaving 6 bases not matched to a gene. Germline CDR1 is ENHRY and CDR2 is SYGVKD. The CDR3, as DNA: TGTGCCATCAAGCCGGGACAGGGGGATCAAGAGACCCAGTACTTC. This translates into CAIKPGQGDQETQYF.

V usage is TRBV6-2 or TRBV6-3 and J usage is TRBJ1-4; D remains unclear. Deletions cut 0 bases from V and 0 bases from J, with 14 bases between. The germline CDR1 and CDR2 sequences are MNHEY and SVGEGT. This CDR3 region has 18 residues. CDR3 DNA sequence: TGTGCCAGCAGTTACTCGTCGGTATTCAGCACAACTAATGAAAAACTGTTTTTT. Protein sequence: CASSYSSVFSTTNEKLFF.

V and J are TRBV19 and TRBJ2-3; D call uncertain. CDR3 length: 13 amino acids. CDR1 is LNHDA and CDR2 is SQIVND in the germline V gene (reference sequence). Trimming took off 4 bases at V and 0 bases at J, with 5 bases between the two ends. CDR3 protein: CASSTKSTDTQYF. DNA of the CDR3: TGTGCCAGTAGTACAAAAAGCACAGATACGCAGTATTTT.

The chain uses TRBV6-5 and TRBJ2-5; D call uncertain. V was pared by 5 bases and J by 1 base, with 8 bases between. The CDR3 runs to 13 residues. Germline assignment: CDR1 MNHEY and CDR2 SVGAGI. CDR3 loop: CASSRRIQETQYF. CDR3 bases: TGTGCCAGCAGTAGACGGATCCAAGAGACCCAGTACTTC.

This clone appeared once. This CDR3 is also generated by other DNA sequences in the sample. The gene calls are TRBV5-1 and TRBJ2-5; no definite D call. The V end was cut by 4 bases, the J end by 5 bases, with 9 bases between. The germline gives CDR1 SGHRS, CDR2 YFSETQ. This CDR3 is built from 12 residues. CDR3 region: CASSPEQETQYF. The CDR3 DNA reads TGCGCCAGCAGCCCCGAGCAGGAGACCCAGTACTTC.

This rearrangement joins TRBV5-1 to TRBJ2-5, with D tentatively TRBD1 (8 bases). Trimming shortened V by 0 bases and J by 4 bases, and 13 bases separated the two germline ends. CDR1 SGHRS and CDR2 YFSETQ come from the germline V gene. The CDR3 extends over 15 amino acids. The CDR3 DNA reads as TGCGCCAGCAGCTTGGGACAGGGGAGGGGAGAGACCCAGTACTTC. It is translated as CASSLGQGRGETQYF.

CDR3 loop: CASSDGWGPQHF. The DNA for the CDR3 is TGTGCCAGCAGTGACGGGTGGGGGCCCCAGCATTTT. This chain joins TRBV2 and TRBJ1-5; D is unresolved. Germline V gene data show CDR1 as SNHLY and CDR2 as FYNNEI. The V gene lost 3 bases and the J gene lost 9 bases, with 9 bases spanning the gap. The CDR3 contains 12 residues.

The gene calls are TRBV29-1 and TRBJ2-2; 7 positions agree with TRBD2. This CDR3 is 14 amino acids long. After removal of 7 bases from V and 2 bases from J, the junction contained 7 bases not matched to a gene. Germline V gene lookup returns CDR1 SQVTM and CDR2 ANQGSEA. The DNA of the CDR3 is TGCAGCGCTAGGGGCGGGGGAAACACCGGGGAGCTGTTTTTT. Translating it yields CSARGGGNTGELFF.

The rearrangement uses TRBV7-2 and TRBJ2-3; D ambiguous. V was clipped by 5 bases and J by 2 bases, with 5 bases between them. There are 12 residues in the CDR3. Germline V gene lookup returns CDR1 SGHTA and CDR2 FQGNSA. The CDR3 protein is CASSPITDTQYF. The DNA of the CDR3 is TGTGCCAGCAGCCCGATCACAGATACGCAGTATTTT. The whole variable domain, remainder taken from reference TRBV7-2 and TRBJ2-3, is GAGVSQSPSNKVTEKGKDVELRCDPISGHTALYWYRQSLGQGLEFLIYFQGNSAPDKSGLPSDRFSAERTGGSVSTLTIQRTQQEDSAVYLCASSPITDTQYFGPGTRLTVL.

This chain joins TRBV28 and TRBJ2-5, with unresolved D. The CDR3 is 15 residues long. CDR1 is MDHEN, CDR2 SYDVKM, per germline. Trimming pared 6 bases from V and 0 bases from J, leaving 14 bases between. CDR3 nucleotides: TGTGCCAGCAGCCCTCTGGTGAGGTACCAAGAGACCCAGTACTTC. It encodes CASSPLVRYQETQYF.

The genes are TRBV5-1 and TRBJ2-1, with D tentatively TRBD1 (5 bases). CDR1 and CDR2 from the germline V gene are SGHRS and YFSETQ. This CDR3 comprises 13 residues. The V and J ends lost 2 bases and 9 bases respectively, with 12 bases between them. The chain's CDR3 is CASSFYRGSEQFF. The CDR3 DNA reads as TGCGCCAGCAGCTTCTATAGGGGAAGTGAGCAGTTCTTC.